A selection of T cell receptor beta chains follows, all from one sample in a study of blood T cell repertoires in COVID-19. The data were produced by immunoSEQ multiplex PCR, yet TCRdb's version contains in-frame clones alone and is incomplete. The table records approximately 120,000 clones, just under 90% of them present only once. The sample comprised peripheral blood. These receptors were obtained from a human donor in a cohort sampled during active COVID-19. The CDR3 runs from the conserved cysteine through the conserved F or W. The order of the fields is CDR3 protein, CDR3 DNA, J gene, D gene, V gene, clone size. The D gene is left open where the match is weak. The size of a clone is reported for some rows only, either as once, few or many, or as a class for expanded clones.

CDR3: CASSGGWPQHF
DNA: TGTGCCAGCAGTGGCGGTTGGCCCCAGCATTTT
J: TRBJ1-5
D: -
V: TRBV28
size: few

CDR3: CASSAPTELNEKLFF
DNA: TGTGCCAGCAGCGCCCCGACAGAGCTTAATGAAAAACTGTTTTTT
J: TRBJ1-4
D: -
V: TRBV7-8
size: -

CDR3: CASSQSGRKTQYF
DNA: TGTGCCAGCAGCCAAAGCGGGAGAAAGACCCAGTACTTC
J: TRBJ2-5
D: TRBD2
V: TRBV7-6
size: -

CDR3: CASSGSRGVGYTF
DNA: TGTGCCAGCAGCGGGAGTAGGGGCGTTGGCTACACCTTC
J: TRBJ1-2
D: -
V: TRBV28
size: -

CDR3: CASSPARDTEAFF
DNA: TGTGCCAGCTCACCAGCACGGGACACTGAAGCTTTCTTT
J: TRBJ1-1
D: -
V: TRBV18
size: -

CDR3: CASSLIEGGQPQHF
DNA: TGTGCCAGCAGTTTAATAGAAGGGGGTCAGCCCCAGCATTTT
J: TRBJ1-5
D: -
V: TRBV28
size: -

CDR3: CASSQDWGGAYGYTF
DNA: TGCGCCAGCAGCCAAGATTGGGGGGGGGCCTATGGCTACACCTTC
J: TRBJ1-2
D: -
V: TRBV4-3
size: -

CDR3: CASSTGGAYEQYF
DNA: TGTGCCAGCAGTACCGGGGGTGCTTACGAGCAGTACTTC
J: TRBJ2-7
D: -
V: TRBV12-3/TRBV12-4
size: -

CDR3: CASSYSIGQDNSYEQYF
DNA: TGTGCCAGCAGTTACTCGATCGGACAGGACAACTCCTACGAGCAGTACTTC
J: TRBJ2-7
D: TRBD1
V: TRBV6-2/TRBV6-3
size: -

CDR3: CASSQAASGSYEQYF
DNA: TGTGCCAGCAGCCAAGCGGCTAGCGGGAGCTACGAGCAGTACTTC
J: TRBJ2-7
D: TRBD2
V: TRBV3-1/TRBV3-2
size: -

CDR3: CSVEGTTGSFTEAFF
DNA: TGCAGCGTTGAAGGGACGACAGGGAGTTTCACTGAAGCTTTCTTT
J: TRBJ1-1
D: TRBD1
V: TRBV29-1
size: -

CDR3: CASSIGGSWSTDTQYF
DNA: TGTGCCAGTAGTATAGGCGGGTCTTGGAGCACAGATACGCAGTATTTT
J: TRBJ2-3
D: -
V: TRBV19
size: -

CDR3: CASRTGNTGELFF
DNA: TGTGCCAGCCGGACAGGAAACACCGGGGAGCTGTTTTTT
J: TRBJ2-2
D: TRBD1
V: TRBV28
size: -

CDR3: CASSYRMPSLAGEQFF
DNA: TGTGCCAGCAGTTACCGGATGCCCTCACTAGCGGGCGAGCAGTTCTTC
J: TRBJ2-1
D: TRBD2
V: TRBV6-2/TRBV6-3
size: -

CDR3: CASSRQGKTEAFF
DNA: TGTGCCAGCAGCCGACAGGGAAAGACTGAAGCTTTCTTT
J: TRBJ1-1
D: TRBD1
V: TRBV5-4
size: -

CDR3: CASSLILAGTYEQYF
DNA: TGCGCCAGCAGCTTGATTCTAGCGGGTACCTACGAGCAGTACTTC
J: TRBJ2-7
D: TRBD2
V: TRBV5-1
size: -

CDR3: CASSLERDTEAFF
DNA: TGTGCCAGCAGCTTAGAACGGGACACTGAAGCTTTCTTT
J: TRBJ1-1
D: -
V: TRBV7-3
size: -

CDR3: CAISGDRGLGNSPLHF
DNA: TGTGCCATCAGTGGGGACAGGGGGCTAGGGAATTCACCCCTCCACTTT
J: TRBJ1-6
D: TRBD1
V: TRBV10-3
size: -

CDR3: CAIRTTRQGGYEQYF
DNA: TGTGCCATCCGAACAACTCGACAGGGGGGTTACGAGCAGTACTTC
J: TRBJ2-7
D: TRBD1
V: TRBV10-3
size: -

CDR3: CASRPGSFNEKLFF
DNA: TGTGCCAGCAGACCAGGCAGCTTTAATGAAAAACTGTTTTTT
J: TRBJ1-4
D: -
V: TRBV28
size: -

CDR3: CASSLGTEGGNQPQHF
DNA: TGTGCCAGCAGTTTAGGCACCGAAGGGGGCAATCAGCCCCAGCATTTT
J: TRBJ1-5
D: -
V: TRBV27
size: -

CDR3: CASTPGTDSGNTIYF
DNA: TGTGCCAGCACCCCCGGGACAGACTCTGGAAACACCATATATTTT
J: TRBJ1-3
D: TRBD1
V: TRBV6-5
size: -

CDR3: CASSPGGQYTEAFF
DNA: TGTGCCAGCTCACCAGGGGGACAGTACACTGAAGCTTTCTTT
J: TRBJ1-1
D: TRBD1
V: TRBV18
size: -

CDR3: CASSIGGTSLFF
DNA: TGTGCCAGTAGTATCGGTGGGACAAGTCTGTTTTTT
J: TRBJ1-4
D: -
V: TRBV19
size: -

CDR3: CASSHGREKPKNTEAFF
DNA: TGTGCCAGCAGCCACGGCAGGGAAAAACCGAAGAACACTGAAGCTTTCTTT
J: TRBJ1-1
D: -
V: TRBV6-2/TRBV6-3
size: -

CDR3: CASSFSGKGQPQHF
DNA: TGTGCCAGCAGCTTTTCAGGGAAAGGCCAGCCCCAGCATTTT
J: TRBJ1-5
D: -
V: TRBV7-9
size: once

CDR3: CASSIQGARHNEQFF
DNA: TGTGCCAGTAGTATTCAAGGGGCCCGCCACAATGAGCAGTTCTTC
J: TRBJ2-1
D: -
V: TRBV19
size: -

CDR3: CASSSLTGAGTGELFF
DNA: TGCGCCAGCAGCTCCCTGACAGGGGCCGGCACCGGGGAGCTGTTTTTT
J: TRBJ2-2
D: TRBD1
V: TRBV5-1
size: once

CDR3: CASGGLAGGRVADTQYF
DNA: TGTGCCAGCGGAGGACTAGCGGGGGGGAGGGTTGCAGATACGCAGTATTTT
J: TRBJ2-3
D: TRBD2
V: TRBV9
size: -

CDR3: CASSEGTANEKLFF
DNA: TGTGCCAGCAGTGAGGGGACAGCTAATGAAAAACTGTTTTTT
J: TRBJ1-4
D: TRBD1
V: TRBV25-1
size: -

CDR3: CASSLANQGVYTEAFF
DNA: TGTGCCAGCAGCTTGGCCAATCAGGGGGTGTATACTGAAGCTTTCTTT
J: TRBJ1-1
D: TRBD1
V: TRBV5-6
size: -

CDR3: CASRGRWANVLTF
DNA: TGTGCCAGCAGGGGGCGGTGGGCCAACGTCCTGACTTTC
J: TRBJ2-6
D: -
V: TRBV2
size: -

CDR3: CAISERGWGQPQHF
DNA: TGTGCCATCAGTGAGAGGGGATGGGGTCAGCCCCAGCATTTT
J: TRBJ1-5
D: -
V: TRBV10-3
size: -

CDR3: CASSLRGSTDTQYF
DNA: TGTGCCAGCAGCCTAAGGGGTAGCACAGATACGCAGTATTTT
J: TRBJ2-3
D: -
V: TRBV7-9
size: -